These 18 T cell receptor beta chains came from one sample sequenced in a study of cytomegalovirus exposure and HLA in healthy donors (dated by TCRdb to about 2017). Library preparation was by the immunoSEQ multiplex PCR assay. A mixture of 60 forward primers for TCR Vbeta segments and 13 reverse primers for TCR Jbeta segments was used in the multiplex PCR. TCRdb retrieved this table from immuneACCESS and kept in-frame rearrangements only. Not all clones are present; in checked studies, unresolved V genes account for under half, and no reason is known for the remainder. The sample table records 120,000 or so clones; around three quarters of these occur just once. The ten largest clones take up around 3.6% of the sample. Sequencing was done on a sample of PBMCs. The receptors derive from a man aged 25 to 40 in good health and CMV-seronegative.

The chain joins TRBV21-1 to TRBJ1-6. TRBV21-1 is flagged as a pseudogene. The CDR3 sequence is 19 residues long. The CDR3 region has the DNA TGTGCCAGCAACCCGAAGGGGGGGGCTGACAAGTCCTATAATTCACCCCTCCACTTT. Protein: CASNPKGGADKSYNSPLHF.

This rearrangement joins TRBV2 to TRBJ2-3; 9 bases line up with TRBD1. Germline CDR1 and CDR2: SNHLY and FYNNEI. This CDR3 region has 14 residues. Unmatched junction bases numbered 5, after V lost 10 bases and J lost 0 bases. The CDR3 loop is CATLGQGSTDTQYF. The CDR3 DNA follows: TGTGCCACCCTAGGACAGGGGAGCACAGATACGCAGTATTTT.

The rearrangement uses TRBV7-9 and TRBJ1-2, with 10 bases lining up with TRBD1. This CDR3 contains 14 residues. Losses at the gene ends were 5 bases for V and 6 bases for J; bases not matched to a gene: 6. CDR1 and CDR2 (germline): SEHNR, FQNEAQ (reference sequence). CDR3 DNA sequence: TGTGCCAGCAGCCAGACAGGGGGCACGGATGGCTACACCTTC. The encoded protein is CASSQTGGTDGYTF.

The chain employs TRBV18 and TRBJ2-1; TRBD1 is a possible D gene (7 bases). Germline CDR1 reads KGHSH; CDR2 reads LQKENI. The CDR3 is made up of 14 amino acids. V lost 3 bases, J lost 7 bases, and 13 bases lay in between. For the CDR3, the DNA is TGTGCCAGCTCACCGCCACAGGGGAGGAATGAGCAGTTCTTC. As protein: CASSPPQGRNEQFF.

The rearrangement uses TRBV10-3 and TRBJ2-1, with D perhaps TRBD2 (5 bases). V was shortened by 7 bases and J by 4 bases, with 11 bases between the two germline ends. Germline V gene sequence: CDR1 ENHRY, CDR2 SYGVKD. The CDR3 loop spans 13 amino acids. CDR3 sequence (DNA): TGTGCCATCAAAGCGGCTGGGTACAATGAGCAGTTCTTC. Its protein product is CAIKAAGYNEQFF.

The DNA for the CDR3 is TGTGCCAGCAGTTACGCAAAGGGGAATGGCTACACCTTC. It specifies CASSYAKGNGYTF. This sequence joins TRBV6-5 and TRBJ1-2, with a possible D match to TRBD1 (5 bases). From germline, CDR1 is MNHEY and CDR2 SVGAGI. V was shortened by 2 bases and J by 6 bases, with 10 bases between the two germline ends. This CDR3 is built from 13 residues.

Here the CDR3 reads CASSQESTGEDTQYF. The CDR3 nucleotides read TGTGCCAGCAGCCAAGAAAGCACAGGGGAAGATACGCAGTATTTT. The V and J genes are TRBV4-2 and TRBJ2-3, with 7 bases fitting TRBD1. The V gene's germline CDR1 is LGHNA and CDR2 YNFKEQ. Trimming removed 0 bases from V and 5 bases from J; junction bases left unmatched: 5. The CDR3 length is 15 residues.

The chain employs TRBV15 and TRBJ1-1; no firm D call. Trimming took off 4 bases at V and 0 bases at J, with 9 bases between the two ends. Per the germline V gene, CDR1 is LNHNV and CDR2 is YYDKDF (reference sequence). The CDR3 is 14 amino acids. The CDR3 sequence: CATSTRALNTEAFF. For the CDR3, the DNA is TGTGCCACCAGCACAAGAGCGCTGAACACTGAAGCTTTCTTT. The entire variable domain, with the rest obtained from reference TRBV15 and TRBJ1-1, is as follows: DAMVIQNPRYQVTQFGKPVTLSCSQTLNHNVMYWYQQKSSQAPKLLFHYYDKDFNNEADTPDNFQSRRPNTSFCFLDIRSPGLGDTAMYLCATSTRALNTEAFFGQGTRLTVV.

This clone has only one observation. At one end, the junction sequence differs from germline, possibly due to a read error. The rearrangement joins TRBV4-3 to TRBJ2-7; 10 nucleotides line up with TRBD1. CDR1 and CDR2 from the germline V gene are LGHNA and YSLEER. The CDR3 covers 16 residues. The CDR3 DNA follows: TGCGCCAGCAGCCAGGGTTGGACAGGGGGGTCCTACGGGCAGTACTTC. This codes for CASSQGWTGGSYGQYF.

The chain has TRBV28 and TRBJ2-5; D is undetermined. The CDR3 loop spans 15 amino acids. The germline V and J ends were trimmed by 3 bases and 0 bases, with 11 bases remaining between them. Germline V lookup: CDR1 MDHEN, CDR2 SYDVKM. The CDR3 is CASSFNARNQETQYF. The CDR3 DNA is TGTGCCAGCAGTTTTAACGCGAGAAACCAAGAGACCCAGTACTTC.

This clone appeared a single time. The chain employs TRBV5-5 and TRBJ1-5; D perhaps matches TRBD1 (6 bases). V lost 0 bases to trimming and J lost 4 bases, with 11 bases between them. Germline V lookup: CDR1 SGHKS, CDR2 YYEKEE (reference sequence). CDR3 size: 15 residues. The CDR3 spells CASSLDPRGNQPQHF. Written as DNA, the CDR3 is TGTGCCAGCAGCTTGGATCCCAGGGGAAATCAGCCCCAGCATTTT.

The J gene is TRBJ1-1, the V gene TRBV6-1; D is unclear. The germline V gene has CDR1 MNHNS and CDR2 SASEGT. The length of the CDR3 is 12 residues. V was trimmed by 3 bases and J by 2 bases, leaving 4 bases between them. The CDR3 DNA follows: TGTGCCAGCAGTGACCCAAACACTGAAGCTTTCTTT. Translating gives CASSDPNTEAFF.

Of note for this clone: Other DNA sequences in the sample encode the same CDR3. This CDR3 reads CASSVAGTGSTEAFF. The CDR3 nucleotides are TGTGCCAGCAGCGTAGCGGGGACAGGGAGCACTGAAGCTTTCTTT. The V and J genes are TRBV9 and TRBJ1-1, with TRBD1 identical over 9 bases. The V segment lost 0 bases and the J segment 4 bases; nucleotides outside the gene matches: 4. This CDR3 has 15 residues. The germline V gene encodes CDR1 SGDLS and CDR2 YYNGEE.

V is TRBV7-9 and J is TRBJ2-7; D is unresolved. Trimming pared 1 base from V and 0 bases from J, leaving 7 bases between. Germline values: CDR1 SEHNR, CDR2 FQNEAQ (reference sequence). The CDR3 loop spans 14 amino acids. The CDR3 loop reads CASSLGSVSYEQYF. CDR3 bases: TGTGCCAGCAGCTTAGGATCAGTCTCCTACGAGCAGTACTTC.

This clone was counted between two and nine times. This chain connects TRBV25-1 to TRBJ1-2, with unresolved D. Germline V gene data show CDR1 as MGHDK and CDR2 as SYGVNS. V was trimmed by 3 bases and J by 0 bases, leaving 8 bases between them. The CDR3 extends over 14 amino acids. In DNA form, the CDR3 reads TGTGCCAGCAGTGACGCGGGCTCTAACTATGGCTACACCTTC. This sequence encodes CASSDAGSNYGYTF.

CDR3 sequence (DNA): TGTGCCAGCTCACCCTGGGGGGAAAGGACAGAGACCCAGTACTTC. Translation gives CASSPWGERTETQYF. The rearrangement joins TRBV18 to TRBJ2-5, with TRBD2 as a possible D gene (6 bases). The CDR3 is 15 residues long. V dropped 3 bases and J dropped 4 bases, with 15 bases sitting between them. From germline, CDR1 is KGHSH and CDR2 LQKENI.

The V and J genes are TRBV6-4 and TRBJ2-3; possibly TRBD2 for D (6 bases). CDR3 length: 14 amino acids. CDR1 is MRHNA, CDR2 SNTAGT, per germline. V gave up 8 bases and J gave up 2 bases, with 14 bases separating them. Here the CDR3 DNA reads TGTGCCAGCGGACGGGGGAGTGCCACAGATACGCAGTATTTT. Protein product: CASGRGSATDTQYF.

This rearrangement joins TRBV28 to TRBJ2-4; no definite D call. The V gene's germline CDR1 is MDHEN and CDR2 SYDVKM. Trimming took 7 bases from V and 0 from J, leaving 28 bases between them. The CDR3 is made up of 20 amino acids. Here the CDR3 reads CASIDNIRFSHERAKNIQYF. In DNA, the CDR3 is TGTGCCAGCATTGATAATATTCGATTTTCTCACGAGCGAGCCAAAAACATTCAGTACTTC.